This TCR beta chain came from a study of cytomegalovirus exposure and HLA in healthy donors (dated by TCRdb to the late 2010s). Looking at the study overall: According to an earlier analysis of 550 to 750 of the donors, 200 million or so T cells yielded 90 million to 140 million unique TCR beta sequences and about 300 Gb of sequence data. About 300 gigabases of sequencing data and approximately 85 million unique TCR sequences were included in an early release covering 500 to 750 HLA-typed donors. The genetic ancestry cluster associated with self-reported Caucasian donors included around four fifths of the 398 genotyped donors. The aim of the study was to test whether cataloging public T cell receptors could identify signatures of past pathogen exposure. The study profiled the T cell repertoires of about 640 subjects by immunosequencing and related them to cytomegalovirus serostatus. Along with the approximately 670-subject first cohort, a separate validation cohort of roughly 110 different subjects was used. High-throughput TCR immunosequencing, statistical association of individual TCRs with disease status, and machine learning were combined to predict cytomegalovirus infection status. In a later analysis, previously published TCR beta repertoires from 500 to 750 donors were re-analyzed and high-resolution HLA genotyping was added so that TCR occurrence patterns could be studied. In the later analysis, no new phenotypic data were used to find candidate immune exposures; instead, reliance was placed on TCR beta sequences and their occurrence across donors. To decide whether each TCR beta V gene segment behaved as functional or pseudogenic, an earlier analysis of some 600 of the donors relied on high-throughput TCR beta sequencing. Donor age, sex, ethnicity and CMV serostatus were collected together with the repertoire data. In a later genetic analysis, genome-wide SNP genotypes for about 55% of the 666 donors were used, and that subset was treated as a discovery cohort. All discovery cohort repertoires had been generated using a single sequencing platform. HLA typing included class I and class II loci at four-digit resolution. Typing coverage differed by locus: A, B, C, DRB1 and DQB1 were typed in about 620-630 donors, DQA1 in 522, DPA1 in 600 to 610, and DPB1 in around 440. Roughly 5 DR-DQ haplotypes were handled as single units for association and clustering because linkage in the cohort was strong. Across under 500 genotyped donors of the cohort, an average of about 240,000 unique TCR beta nucleotide sequences per donor were sequenced, and 15% to 20% of those sequences were non-productive.

Details on this clone: Its antigen has not been determined. Base qualities are not recorded, but no much larger clone differs from it by a single base.

The cohort consisted of some 730 healthy bone marrow donors. All cohort members were sampled while nominally healthy, although unrecorded immune exposures were likely present. The donor tested CMV seropositive, placing the donor among the approximately 310 seropositive members of the cohort. Each donor provided a peripheral blood sample, and peripheral blood mononuclear cells were used for TCR beta sequencing. The Qiagen DNeasy Blood Extraction Kit was used to extract genomic DNA from the blood cell samples. Reading from cysteine to phenylalanine, the CDR3 counts 16 amino acids. The sequence is cut down to CDR3 DNA, 48 bases in frame from base 1. From a lookup of the germline V gene, CDR1 and CDR2 are SGHRS and YFSETQ. V lost 3 bases and J lost 4 bases, and the count of bases not matched to a germline gene is 11. The library was prepared using the immunoSEQ multiplex PCR assay. For the multiplex PCR, a mixture combining 60 forward primers for TCR Vbeta segments and 13 reverse primers for TCR Jbeta segments was used. Amplification of the CDR3 region of rearranged TCR beta genes was performed with a multiplex PCR assay on genomic DNA. The amplified TCR beta libraries were sequenced on the Illumina HiSeq System as 87-base-pair reads. Processing in the source paper ran as follows. In a later analysis, about 80 million unique TCR beta chains were counted across the approximately 620 repertoires, and around 11 million of these chains were shared by at least two donors. To remove PCR and sequencing errors, raw reads were error-corrected and collapsed into unique sequences using a nearest-neighbor algorithm that merged closely related sequences. Alignment of CDR3 sequences to IMGT reference sequences was used to assign V, D and J gene segments. For a sequence to be retained, at least a six-nucleotide match to both a V gene segment and a J gene segment was required. Rearrangements were classified as productive when the CDR3 lacked stop codons and remained in frame with V and J, and all other rearrangements were classified as non-productive. Following IMGT convention, CDR3 was defined as the stretch from the second conserved V-encoded cysteine up to the conserved J-encoded phenylalanine. The earlier analysis of 587 of the donors excluded sequences that lacked an unambiguous match to a single V gene segment. In an earlier analysis of 587 of the donors, V segments were called functional above 56.7% productive rearrangements and were called segregating when the between-donor standard deviation exceeded 5%. A statistical classification framework was developed to diagnose cytomegalovirus status using the catalog of TCR beta chain sequences. In a later analysis, TCR nucleotide sequences were compared against IMGT/GENE-DB human TR gene sequences so that V and J genes could be assigned. A later analysis assigned CDR3 sequences and most-parsimonious VDJ recombination scenarios with the TCRdist pipeline. In a later analysis, each TCR beta chain was defined by its CDR3 amino acid sequence together with its V-gene family, and reads without a unique V-gene family were excluded. A later analysis removed several hundred highly shared, low-generation-probability nucleotide sequences to deal with suspected cross-contamination and a sequencing artifact. In a later analysis, a clonal expansion index was calculated for each public chain from normalized within-repertoire ranks of inferred template counts. In a later analysis, generation probabilities were computed using a VDJ recombination model fitted to out-of-frame rearrangements, and the results were checked against IGoR. In a later analysis, hypergeometric tests were used to score TCR-TCR, TCR-HLA and TCR-CMV co-occurrence, with a repertoire-size bias correction applied to TCR pairs. To estimate false discovery rates, a later analysis permuted the HLA or CMV assignments 20 times. In a later analysis, co-occurring TCRs were grouped using DBSCAN, with TCRdist sequence similarity added in when clustering inside HLA-allele-positive subsets. For co-occurrence clustering, repertoires with fewer than 30,000 or more than 120,000 public chains were excluded, along with a handful of repertoires with anomalous nucleotide sharing. The clones in this table, taken by TCRdb from immuneACCESS, are in-frame only. Not every clone is retained; where verified, under half of the shortfall comes from an unresolved V gene, and the cause of the rest is unknown. The V and J calls and the clone size are those of that table, but D and trimming were determined from the DNA. In this sample the table shows roughly 100,000 clones, about three quarters of which occur a single time. The ten largest clones add up to approximately 5.1% of the sample.

Paper-wide results and their limitations: An association between a missense DCLRE1C variant and V-gene and J-gene trimming of TCR beta chains was found in a later genetic analysis and replicated in an independent cohort. Roughly 15 rarely observed V segments, including chromosome 9 orphons, were excluded from the earlier analysis of approximately 500 of the donors because counts were too low. The cohort was sequenced for TCR beta chains only, and without alpha or paired-chain data the features that could be detected were limited. The authors suggested that the approach could potentially be extended to other disease states and immunological phenotypes. A cluster of highly shared sequence variants was judged likely to be a technical artifact of the sequencing pipeline. In a later analysis, HLA-associated TCR beta chains were found to be more clonally expanded and to have lower generation probabilities than equally common non-associated chains. The 87-base-pair reads could not distinguish some IMGT-functional V segments, including TRBV6-2 and TRBV6-3, so those segments were excluded. In both the original and validation cohorts, the classifier was reported to diagnose cytomegalovirus status with high specificity and sensitivity. Three of the identified cytomegalovirus-associated TCR beta chains were confirmed in vitro to be specific for cytomegalovirus antigens. A later analysis found that TCR association rates varied across HLA loci, with DRB1 alleles showing the most associated TCRs and HLA-C alleles the fewest. According to a later genetic analysis, donors in an Asian-associated ancestry cluster had fewer N-insertions in productive TCRs than the approximately 700-donor mean. The only immune exposure information available for the cohort was CMV serostatus. In a later analysis, several top co-occurrence clusters were reported to appear linked to parvovirus B19, influenza, CMV and Epstein-Barr virus. Because some donors lacked HLA typing at each locus, the association tests relied only on the typed subset. Correlated functional status among segregating V segments might be attributable to linkage disequilibrium, but an unknown experimental factor could not be ruled out. A later analysis found that most CMV-associated TCR beta chains appeared HLA-restricted, with HLA associations seemingly driven largely by CMV exposure. At a false discovery rate of 0.05, a later analysis linked approximately 18,000 TCR beta sequences to specific HLA alleles. A further reported finding was that TCR beta sequences accurately predicted the HLA-A and HLA-B alleles for most subjects in the first cohort. Most TCR sequences were observed very rarely across donors, whereas some public TCRs were present in many individuals. Broadly in line with IMGT annotations, most TCR beta V segments showed up in productive rearrangements about 87% or about 30% of the time in an earlier analysis of roughly 590 of the donors. The study listed 164 TCR beta chains as associated with cytomegalovirus. Assigning TCR associations to individual alleles was difficult when HLA alleles, especially DR and DQ, strongly co-occurred. Roughly uniform sequencing depth across donors was assumed in presence/absence analyses, although this assumption may not hold.

The TCR sequence derives from a young man in good health and CMV-seropositive. Material for sequencing was PBMCs. The rearrangement joined TRBV5-1 to TRBJ1-1, with 8 central nucleotides matching TRBD1. The sequenced DNA: TGCGCCAGCAGCTACGGACAGGGAGGGGGTGCCACTGAAGCTTTCTTT. It specifies CASSYGQGGGATEAFF. When the CDR3 is completed using the reference TRBV5-1 and TRBJ1-1 genes on either side, the full variable domain is KAGVTQTPRYLIKTRGQQVTLSCSPISGHRSVSWYQQTPGQGLQFLFEYFSETQRNKGNFPGRFSGRQFSNSRSEMNVSTLELGDSALYLCASSYGQGGGATEAFFGQGTRLTVV.